Following are 32 T cell receptor beta chains from one sample sequenced in a study of technical replicates of blood from a few donors. Method: immunoSEQ multiplex PCR; TCRdb's copy keeps in-frame clones and lacks some. The table includes about 100,000 clones, about 95% detected once. The sample was T cells isolated from PBMCs. Source of these receptors: a human donor in good health.

The V call is TRBV11-2, the J call TRBJ2-1, with TRBD2 matching 10 bases. J lost 8 bases, V lost 0 bases, and 16 bases had no gene match. The length of the CDR3 is 19 residues. Germline CDR1 and CDR2: SGHAT and FQNNGV. The CDR3 coding sequence is TGTGCCAGCAGCTTAGATCTCCTAGCGGGAGTCAAGGATAGCGATGAGCAGTTCTTC. Its translation is CASSLDLLAGVKDSDEQFF.

This sequence joins TRBV15 and TRBJ2-5; the D gene is possibly TRBD2 (5 bases). Germline V lookup: CDR1 LNHNV, CDR2 YYDKDF (reference sequence). The CDR3 spans 15 residues. V was trimmed by 3 bases and J by 0 bases, leaving 11 bases between them. The CDR3 coding sequence is TGTGCCACCAGCAGCTCCCAGGACTACCAAGAGACCCAGTACTTC. Translating it yields CATSSSQDYQETQYF. The full variable domain, its missing parts supplied by reference TRBV15 and TRBJ2-5, is DAMVIQNPRYQVTQFGKPVTLSCSQTLNHNVMYWYQQKSSQAPKLLFHYYDKDFNNEADTPDNFQSRRPNTSFCFLDIRSPGLGDTAMYLCATSSSQDYQETQYFGPGTRLLVL.

This chain connects TRBV10-3 to TRBJ2-7; D is unclear. The CDR3 loop spans 13 amino acids. Germline loops: CDR1 ENHRY, CDR2 SYGVKD. V lost 2 bases, J lost 4 bases, and 9 bases lay in between. CDR3 DNA sequence: TGTGCCATCAGTGAGCAAGGAGATTACGAGCAGTACTTC. Its protein is CAISEQGDYEQYF.

V is TRBV15 and J is TRBJ1-5; D uncertain. The germline V and J ends were trimmed by 5 bases and 6 bases, with 14 bases remaining between them. The CDR3 extends over 14 amino acids. Germline CDR1 and CDR2: LNHNV and YYDKDF (reference sequence). CDR3 nucleotide sequence: TGTGCCACCAGCCCCAAGAGAGACTTTCAGCCCCAGCATTTT. It codes for CATSPKRDFQPQHF.

The chain couples TRBV27 to TRBJ2-1; 8 nucleotides agree with TRBD2. The CDR3 covers 16 residues. J gave up 2 bases and V 0 bases, and 3 bases lay outside the gene matches. Germline CDR1 MNHEY, CDR2 SMNVEV (reference sequence). In nucleotides, the CDR3 is TGTGCCAGCAGTTTATCGTCGGGAGGGCCCTACAATGAGCAGTTCTTC. Protein product: CASSLSSGGPYNEQFF.

Written as DNA, the CDR3 is TGTGCCAGCAGCTTAGCGACCGGCAGGGTGTACGAGCAGTACTTC. This sequence encodes CASSLATGRVYEQYF. V gene TRBV7-6 combines with J gene TRBJ2-7, with D possibly matching TRBD1 (5 bases). This CDR3 is built from 15 residues. The germline CDR1 and CDR2 sequences are SGHVS and FNYEAQ. Trimming left V 0 bases short and J 4 bases short, with 13 bases between.

This clone was counted only a few times. The chain joins TRBV7-3 to TRBJ1-1; no reliable D call. Trimming took off 2 bases at V and 0 bases at J, with 4 bases between the two ends. The CDR3 sequence is 13 residues long. From germline, CDR1 is SGHTA and CDR2 FQGTGA. The CDR3 region is CASSLSVNTEAFF. As DNA, the CDR3 is TGTGCCAGCAGCTTATCAGTGAACACTGAAGCTTTCTTT.

The V and J genes are TRBV18 and TRBJ1-2; tentative D call: TRBD1 (6 bases). The V end lost 2 bases, the J end lost 5 bases, and 9 bases lay between the germline ends. This CDR3 is 13 amino acids long. Germline assignment: CDR1 KGHSH and CDR2 LQKENI. CDR3 DNA: TGTGCCAGCTCACCAAGGACAGAATATGGCTACACCTTC. This codes for CASSPRTEYGYTF.

J is TRBJ2-1 and V is TRBV7-2; D is possibly TRBD1 (6 bases). V lost 4 bases and J lost 4, with 8 bases in between. The CDR3 contains 13 residues. Germline-derived CDR1 and CDR2 are SGHTA and FQGNSA. CDR3 sequence reads: CASSSTGYNEQFF. CDR3 in DNA: TGTGCCAGCAGCTCGACAGGTTACAATGAGCAGTTCTTC.

This chain uses TRBV14 with TRBJ1-1; D call uncertain. Germline V gene lookup returns CDR1 SGHDN and CDR2 FVKESK. The CDR3 consists of 14 residues. V was clipped by 4 bases and J by 5 bases, with 14 bases between them. The CDR3 region is CASSLFSGWTEAFF. CDR3 nucleotide sequence: TGTGCCAGCAGCCTTTTCAGCGGGTGGACTGAAGCTTTCTTT.

The chain is built from TRBV19 and TRBJ2-7; 13 positions match TRBD2. Germline V gene sequence: CDR1 LNHDA, CDR2 SQIVND (reference sequence). V gave up 5 bases and J gave up 4 bases; unmatched junction bases: 8. The CDR3 is 16 amino acids. CDR3 residues: CASSPGLAGAPYEQYF. The CDR3 DNA follows: TGTGCCAGTAGTCCCGGACTAGCGGGAGCCCCATACGAGCAGTACTTC.

This chain joins TRBV5-6 and TRBJ2-7; TRBD2 matches at 10 bases. CDR1 and CDR2 (germline): SGHDT, YYEEEE. CDR3 length equals 18 residues. V lost 1 base to trimming and J lost 1 base; unmatched junction nucleotides: 11. CDR3 DNA: TGTGCCAGCAGCTTGTGGAGAGACCTAGCGGGAGTATCCTACGAGCAGTACTTC. Protein sequence: CASSLWRDLAGVSYEQYF.

The J gene is TRBJ2-3, the V gene TRBV7-8, with a weak D call TRBD1 (5 bases). Deletions cut 2 bases from V and 3 bases from J, with 15 bases between. This CDR3 contains 16 residues. The germline CDR1 and CDR2 sequences are SGHVS and FQNEAQ. DNA for the CDR3: TGTGCCAGCAGCTTAACTCCGACAGAAGGTACAGATACGCAGTATTTT. Amino acids: CASSLTPTEGTDTQYF.

The chain is built from TRBV9 and TRBJ1-2, with D perhaps matching TRBD1 (6 bases). From germline, CDR1 is SGDLS and CDR2 YYNGEE. V gave up 3 bases and J gave up 1 base, with 10 bases separating them. The CDR3 extends over 14 amino acids. This chain's CDR3 is CASSEGGYNYGYTF. Written as DNA, the CDR3 is TGTGCCAGCAGCGAAGGGGGATATAACTATGGCTACACCTTC. Full variable domain (rest looked up from reference TRBV9 and TRBJ1-2): DSGVTQTPKHLITATGQRVTLRCSPRSGDLSVYWYQQSLDQGLQFLIQYYNGEERAKGNILERFSAQQFPDLHSELNLSSLELGDSALYFCASSEGGYNYGYTFGSGTRLTVV.

The gene calls are TRBV6-1 and TRBJ2-3; 10 bases line up with TRBD2. Per the germline V gene, CDR1 is MNHNS and CDR2 is SASEGT. V was pared by 2 bases and J by 3 bases, with 8 bases of the junction left unmatched. The CDR3 has 17 amino acids. CDR3 sequence (DNA): TGTGCCAGCAGTGAAATGGGGATACTAGCGGGAACAGATACGCAGTATTTT. Amino acids: CASSEMGILAGTDTQYF.

The chain has TRBV30 and TRBJ2-1; 8 bases align to TRBD2. The germline V gene encodes CDR1 GTSNPN and CDR2 SVGIG (reference sequence). After removal of 7 bases from V and 7 bases from J, the junction contained 15 bases not matched to a gene. The CDR3 spans 15 residues. Here the CDR3 reads CASPLRAGALNEQFF. The DNA for the CDR3 is TGTGCCTCACCCCTCCGAGCGGGAGCTTTAAATGAGCAGTTCTTC.

The V and J genes are TRBV7-8 and TRBJ2-5, with TRBD2 as a possible D gene (6 bases). CDR3 length: 18 residues. Trimming shortened V by 5 bases and J by 4 bases, and 26 bases separated the two germline ends. Germline V lookup: CDR1 SGHVS, CDR2 FQNEAQ. The CDR3 is CASSPSNFVAVVGETQYF. The CDR3 DNA reads TGTGCCAGCAGCCCCTCGAATTTTGTAGCGGTGGTAGGAGAGACCCAGTACTTC.

The CDR3 coding sequence is TGTGCCAGCAGTTTCGGACTAGCGGGACCCTCCTACAATGAGCAGTTCTTC. Its protein is CASSFGLAGPSYNEQFF. The chain carries TRBV27 and TRBJ2-1; 12 bases match TRBD2. V was pared by 3 bases and J by 0 bases, with 3 bases of the junction left unmatched. Germline V gene lookup returns CDR1 MNHEY and CDR2 SMNVEV (reference sequence). This CDR3 is built from 17 residues.

The chain couples TRBV9 to TRBJ2-2; 11 bases match TRBD2. This CDR3 comprises 16 residues. Germline lookup yields CDR1 SGDLS and CDR2 YYNGEE. The trim removed 0 bases at V and 4 bases at J, leaving 2 bases unmatched. The CDR3 region has the DNA TGTGCCAGCAGCGTAGTAGCGGGAGGGGGCACCGGGGAGCTGTTTTTT. It specifies CASSVVAGGGTGELFF.

J is TRBJ2-5 and V is TRBV10-2, with TRBD1 as a possible D gene (5 bases). Trimming cost V 6 bases and J 1 base, with 12 bases left between them. The CDR3 sequence is 14 residues long. Per the germline V gene, CDR1 is WSHSY and CDR2 is SAAADI. CDR3 sequence reads: CASSWDRGQETQYF. CDR3 coding DNA: TGCGCCAGCAGCTGGGATAGGGGCCAAGAGACCCAGTACTTC.

The chain is built from TRBV28 and TRBJ1-5; a possible D gene is TRBD1 (6 bases). Germline V gene sequence: CDR1 MDHEN, CDR2 SYDVKM. The CDR3 covers 15 residues. Trimming took off 6 bases at V and 2 bases at J, with 14 bases between the two ends. The CDR3 DNA reads as TGTGCCAGCAGAAATCTAAGGACAGGCAATCAGCCCCAGCATTTT. This codes for CASRNLRTGNQPQHF.

This chain connects TRBV9 to TRBJ2-1; possible D gene TRBD2, 6 bases. CDR3 length: 18 amino acids. V was clipped by 0 bases and J by 4 bases, with 20 bases between them. CDR1 is SGDLS, CDR2 YYNGEE, per germline. CDR3 bases: TGTGCCAGCAGCGTAGATCCCATTTCTAGCGCGAGATACAATGAGCAGTTCTTC. This sequence encodes CASSVDPISSARYNEQFF.

V gene TRBV10-3 combines with J gene TRBJ1-2; the D gene is possibly TRBD1 (5 bases). Trimming shortened V by 9 bases and J by 1 base, and 9 bases separated the two germline ends. This CDR3 region has 12 residues. Germline V CDR1 and CDR2: ENHRY, SYGVKD. The CDR3 DNA sequence: TGTGCCATGGCGGGGGTTAACTATGGCTACACCTTC. Translating gives CAMAGVNYGYTF.

V usage is TRBV2 and J usage is TRBJ1-5, with 7 nucleotides matching TRBD1. CDR3 length: 15 amino acids. Germline V gene sequence: CDR1 SNHLY, CDR2 FYNNEI. V shed 4 bases and J 0 bases; nucleotides not matched to a gene: 3. In DNA form, the CDR3 reads TGTGCCAGCAGTGGAGGGACAGCTAGCAATCAGCCCCAGCATTTT. This encodes CASSGGTASNQPQHF.

The V gene is TRBV7-2, the J gene TRBJ2-3; weak D call: TRBD2 (6 bases). The CDR3 sequence is 17 residues long. The V gene's germline CDR1 is SGHTA and CDR2 FQGNSA. V shed 5 bases and J shed 1 base, with 19 bases lying between them. Here the CDR3 DNA reads TGTGCCAGCAGCCGAACCCAAAGTCCGGGAGGCACAGATACGCAGTATTTT. Its translation is CASSRTQSPGGTDTQYF. The whole variable domain, remainder taken from reference TRBV7-2 and TRBJ2-3, is GAGVSQSPSNKVTEKGKDVELRCDPISGHTALYWYRQSLGQGLEFLIYFQGNSAPDKSGLPSDRFSAERTGGSVSTLTIQRTQQEDSAVYLCASSRTQSPGGTDTQYFGPGTRLTVL.

This clone is a singleton in its sample. The genes are TRBV5-6 and TRBJ2-3, with 13 positions matching TRBD2. Germline-derived CDR1 and CDR2 are SGHDT and YYEEEE. The CDR3 totals 14 residues. The V and J ends lost 5 bases and 4 bases, in that order; junction bases with no gene match: 1. CDR3: CASRGTSGADTQYF. The CDR3 DNA reads TGTGCCAGCAGGGGGACTAGCGGGGCAGATACGCAGTATTTT. Full variable domain (remainder filled in from reference TRBV5-6 and TRBJ2-3): DAGVTQSPTHLIKTRGQQVTLRCSPKSGHDTVSWYQQALGQGPQFIFQYYEEEERQRGNFPDRFSGHQFPNYSSELNVNALLLGDSALYLCASRGTSGADTQYFGPGTRLTVL.

The CDR3: CASSFRGSGYGYTF. The CDR3 DNA reads as TGTGCCAGCAGCTTCAGGGGGTCAGGCTATGGCTACACCTTC. This chain links TRBV5-6 with TRBJ1-2, with 7 bases identical to TRBD1. Germline V gene sequence: CDR1 SGHDT, CDR2 YYEEEE. V was clipped by 2 bases and J by 4 bases; unmatched bases: 5. The length of the CDR3 is 14 residues.

The chain links TRBV6-5 to TRBJ2-1; 12 nucleotides match TRBD2. Trimming took 8 bases from V and 8 from J; bases not matched to a gene: 10. The CDR3 has 15 amino acids. Germline CDR1 reads MNHEY; CDR2 reads SVGAGI. DNA for the CDR3: TGTGCCAGCTGTCGTGGGTCTAGCGGGAGGGATGAGCAGTTCTTC. Residues: CASCRGSSGRDEQFF.

This chain uses TRBV4-1 with TRBJ2-3, with 11 bases aligning to TRBD2. CDR1 and CDR2 from the germline V gene are MGHRA and YSYEKL. V lost 5 bases, J lost 3 bases, and 4 bases stayed unmatched. The CDR3 runs 15 residues. CDR3 protein: CASSVLAGGTDTQYF. As DNA, the CDR3 is TGCGCCAGCAGCGTCCTAGCGGGAGGTACAGATACGCAGTATTTT.

The rearrangement links TRBV11-2 to TRBJ2-7; D gene ambiguous. CDR1 and CDR2 from the germline V gene are SGHAT and FQNNGV. The CDR3 sequence is 12 residues long. The V and J ends lost 1 base and 5 bases respectively, with 6 bases between them. CDR3 nucleotides: TGTGCCAGCAGCTTAGTTCGAGACGAGCAGTACTTC. Translating it yields CASSLVRDEQYF.

V and J are TRBV10-2 and TRBJ1-5, with 7 bases identical to TRBD1. In germline, CDR1 is WSHSY, CDR2 SAAADI. The CDR3 has 16 amino acids. V gave up 0 bases and J gave up 4 bases; unmatched junction bases: 6. In DNA, the CDR3 is TGCGCCAGCAGTGAGTCGGGGGACAGCCGAAATCAGCCCCAGCATTTT. Its translation: CASSESGDSRNQPQHF.

The chain employs TRBV6-6 and TRBJ2-7, with 9 bases identical to TRBD1. CDR3 length: 16 residues. V lost 4 bases and J lost 2; bases outside the gene matches: 9. CDR1 is MNHNY and CDR2 is SVGAGI in the germline V gene (reference sequence). In nucleotides, the CDR3 is TGTGCCAGCAGTTCCCAGGCGGGACAGGGACCCTACGAGCAGTACTTC. Amino acid sequence: CASSSQAGQGPYEQYF.